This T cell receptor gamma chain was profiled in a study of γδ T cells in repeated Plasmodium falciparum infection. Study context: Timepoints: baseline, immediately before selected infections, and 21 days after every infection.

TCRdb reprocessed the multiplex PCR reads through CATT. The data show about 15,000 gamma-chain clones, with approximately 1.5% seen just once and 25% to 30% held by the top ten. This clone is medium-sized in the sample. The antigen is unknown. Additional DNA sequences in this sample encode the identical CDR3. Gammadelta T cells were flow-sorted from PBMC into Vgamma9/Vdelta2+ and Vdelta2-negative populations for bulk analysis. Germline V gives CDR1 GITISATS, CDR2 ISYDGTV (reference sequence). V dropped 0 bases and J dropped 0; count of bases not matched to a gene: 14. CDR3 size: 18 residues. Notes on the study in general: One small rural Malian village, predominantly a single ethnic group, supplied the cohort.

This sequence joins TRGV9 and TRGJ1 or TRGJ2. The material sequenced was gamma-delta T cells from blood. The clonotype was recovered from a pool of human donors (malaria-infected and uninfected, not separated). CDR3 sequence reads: CALWEVQSYNSNYYKKLF. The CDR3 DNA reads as TGTGCCTTGTGGGAGGTGCAGTCCTACAATTCGAATTATTATAAGAAACTCTTT.